The present TCR beta chain was sequenced within a study of T cell responses to AZD1222 COVID-19 vaccine. The overall study: Pooled in the analysis were second doses at about 4 or about 12 weeks.

Comment on this clone: Its target is not known.

Whole-study results and caveats: Repertoire collection took place solely once the T cell response had peaked. Researchers report vaccine-associated CD4 TCRs spanning spike, with dominance at 160-218 and 743-854.

With 6 bases removed from V and 0 bases from J, the gap between germline ends came to 6 bases. The CDR3 is 12 residues long. The protocol was immunoSEQ multiplex PCR, while the TCRdb copy is restricted to in-frame clones and leaves out a portion. This repertoire shows approximately 190,000 clones, around 90% found once; its top ten account for over 0.75%. This sequence was found in an adult in good health. The chain combines TRBV12-3 or TRBV12-4 with TRBJ2-7; D unresolved. The sample here was peripheral blood, taken on day 0 of AZD1222 vaccination. CDR3 in amino acids: CASRPSSYEQYF. The CDR3 DNA reads TGTGCCAGCAGGCCTAGCTCCTACGAGCAGTACTTC.